These T cell receptor beta chains were read from a single sample in a study of CD8 T cells in ankylosing spondylitis. TCRdb reanalysed the 5' RACE reads using MiXCR and keeps one entry per CDR3 protein. The repertoire includes nearly 250,000 distinct CDR3 sequences, more than 25% of them detected once, and about 4% sits in the top ten. Sequenced material: blood, either unsorted or a sorted T cell fraction (not recorded which). The receptors were sampled from a male donor with ankylosing spondylitis or in good health (not recorded which). Both conserved end residues are part of each CDR3. A D gene is named only where the DNA matches it firmly. Part of the rows lack a size; the others show once, few, many or a class for expanded clones.

d_gene: TRBD2; v_gene: TRBV20-1; abundance: -; j_gene: TRBJ2-7; CDR3nt: TGCAGTGCCCACCTCAGCGGGGGCTCCTACGAGCAGTACTTC; CDR3aa: CSAHLSGGSYEQYF
d_gene: TRBD2; v_gene: TRBV12-3/TRBV12-4; abundance: -; j_gene: TRBJ2-1; CDR3nt: TGTGCCAGCAGTTTCTTCGCGGGGGGCGGGCGGTATGAGCAGTTCTTC; CDR3aa: CASSFFAGGGRYEQFF
d_gene: -; v_gene: TRBV7-9; abundance: once; j_gene: TRBJ1-1; CDR3nt: TGTGCCAGCAGCCAACCAGTGATCTTGGCTGAAGCTTTCTTT; CDR3aa: CASSQPVILAEAFF
d_gene: TRBD1; v_gene: TRBV6-1; abundance: -; j_gene: TRBJ1-2; CDR3nt: TGTGCCAGCAGCCCCCGAGGGGGCGCGGTTGGCTACACCTTC; CDR3aa: CASSPRGGAVGYTF
d_gene: -; v_gene: TRBV20-1; abundance: few; j_gene: TRBJ2-7; CDR3nt: TGCAGTGCCCACGAGGAAAAGGGACTTTCCTACGAGCAGTACTTC; CDR3aa: CSAHEEKGLSYEQYF
d_gene: -; v_gene: TRBV20-1; abundance: few; j_gene: TRBJ2-7; CDR3nt: TGCAGTGCTAGATCACCGGGTCTCCTTACCTACGAGCAGTACTTC; CDR3aa: CSARSPGLLTYEQYF
d_gene: -; v_gene: TRBV11-2; abundance: -; j_gene: TRBJ2-7; CDR3nt: TGTGCCAGCAGCCAAGATGGGCACGAGCAGTACTTC; CDR3aa: CASSQDGHEQYF
d_gene: TRBD1; v_gene: TRBV10-3; abundance: -; j_gene: TRBJ2-1; CDR3nt: TGTGCCATCAGTGCTGTGGACAGGGATAACAATGAGCAGTTCTTC; CDR3aa: CAISAVDRDNNEQFF
d_gene: -; v_gene: TRBV5-5; abundance: many; j_gene: TRBJ2-5; CDR3nt: TGTGCCAGCAGCTTAGGCAGCCAAGAGACCCAGTACTTC; CDR3aa: CASSLGSQETQYF
d_gene: -; v_gene: TRBV28; abundance: few; j_gene: TRBJ2-3; CDR3nt: TGTGCCAGCAGTCCCTTGGGGCAGGGAGACACAGATACGCAGTATTTT; CDR3aa: CASSPLGQGDTDTQYF
d_gene: -; v_gene: TRBV20-1; abundance: few; j_gene: TRBJ2-3; CDR3nt: TGCAGTGGAACAGGATCCACTAGCACAGATACGCAGTATTTT; CDR3aa: CSGTGSTSTDTQYF
d_gene: -; v_gene: TRBV29-1; abundance: -; j_gene: TRBJ1-1; CDR3nt: TGCAGCGTTTTGGGACTTGGGGACACTGAAGCTCTCTTT; CDR3aa: CSVLGLGDTEALF
d_gene: -; v_gene: TRBV7-9; abundance: -; j_gene: TRBJ2-7; CDR3nt: TGTGCCAGCAGCTTAGCGGGGGGGCCCGAGCAGTACTTC; CDR3aa: CASSLAGGPEQYF
d_gene: -; v_gene: TRBV6-5; abundance: many; j_gene: TRBJ2-7; CDR3nt: TGTGCCAGCAGTTACGGGAGTGGACCATTCTACGAGCAGTACTTC; CDR3aa: CASSYGSGPFYEQYF
d_gene: -; v_gene: TRBV6-1; abundance: -; j_gene: TRBJ1-2; CDR3nt: TGTGCCAGCAGCTCGGGACCGATCTATGGCTACACCTTC; CDR3aa: CASSSGPIYGYTF
d_gene: TRBD2; v_gene: TRBV12-3/TRBV12-4; abundance: few; j_gene: TRBJ2-3; CDR3nt: TGTGCCAGCAGTTATCCCCCGGGGGGGCGGGGACCCGCAGATACGCAGTATTTT; CDR3aa: CASSYPPGGRGPADTQYF
d_gene: -; v_gene: TRBV5-1; abundance: -; j_gene: TRBJ2-5; CDR3nt: TGCGCCAGCAGCTTGGATTCAGAGACCCAGTACTTC; CDR3aa: CASSLDSETQYF
d_gene: -; v_gene: TRBV11-1; abundance: few; j_gene: TRBJ2-6; CDR3nt: TGTGCCAGCAGCCACTCAGACTCTGGGGCCAACGTCCTGACTTTC; CDR3aa: CASSHSDSGANVLTF
d_gene: -; v_gene: TRBV20-1; abundance: few; j_gene: TRBJ2-7; CDR3nt: TGCAGTGCTAGAGATGAGCGGGAGCAGTACTTC; CDR3aa: CSARDEREQYF
d_gene: TRBD1; v_gene: TRBV20-1; abundance: many; j_gene: TRBJ2-1; CDR3nt: TGCAGTGCTGCCTTACAGGGGTCCTACAATGAGCAGTTCTTC; CDR3aa: CSAALQGSYNEQFF
d_gene: -; v_gene: TRBV20-1; abundance: -; j_gene: TRBJ2-7; CDR3nt: TGCAGTGCTAGGCAAGCTCTGAGCTCCTACGAGCAGTACTTC; CDR3aa: CSARQALSSYEQYF
d_gene: -; v_gene: TRBV12-3/TRBV12-4; abundance: -; j_gene: TRBJ2-1; CDR3nt: TGTGCCAGCAGTCCCTCGGCCGCCGGGAATGAGCAGTTCTTC; CDR3aa: CASSPSAAGNEQFF
d_gene: -; v_gene: TRBV10-3; abundance: -; j_gene: TRBJ2-1; CDR3nt: TGTGCCATCAGTGAGCCGGCCAGGGCGCATGAGCAGTTCTTC; CDR3aa: CAISEPARAHEQFF
d_gene: -; v_gene: TRBV12-3/TRBV12-4; abundance: few; j_gene: TRBJ2-6; CDR3nt: TGTGCCAGCAGTCCCCGGCAGTATGAGGCCAACGTCCTGACTTTC; CDR3aa: CASSPRQYEANVLTF
d_gene: TRBD1; v_gene: TRBV28; abundance: -; j_gene: TRBJ2-2; CDR3nt: TGTGCCAGCAGTTTAGGGGGACAGGGTGTTCCCGGGGAGCTGTTTTTT; CDR3aa: CASSLGGQGVPGELFF
d_gene: TRBD2; v_gene: TRBV27; abundance: -; j_gene: TRBJ2-1; CDR3nt: TGTGCCAGCAGATCCCTTAGCGGGGGGGTTTACAATGAGCAGTTCTTC; CDR3aa: CASRSLSGGVYNEQFF
d_gene: TRBD2; v_gene: TRBV20-1; abundance: -; j_gene: TRBJ2-3; CDR3nt: TGCAGTGCTAGAGATGCTAGCGGCCCCACAGATACGCAGTATTTT; CDR3aa: CSARDASGPTDTQYF
d_gene: TRBD1; v_gene: TRBV3-1; abundance: -; j_gene: TRBJ2-1; CDR3nt: TGTGCCAGCAGCCGGCCAGGGGGATTCAGCTCCTACAATGAGCAGTTCTTC; CDR3aa: CASSRPGGFSSYNEQFF
d_gene: -; v_gene: TRBV20-1; abundance: many; j_gene: TRBJ1-2; CDR3nt: TGCAGTGCTAGAGATGGAGCAGGGGAGGGGGGCTACACCTTC; CDR3aa: CSARDGAGEGGYTF
d_gene: TRBD1; v_gene: TRBV6-5; abundance: few; j_gene: TRBJ2-3; CDR3nt: TGTGCCAGCAGTTACCAGGGGGGCACAGATACGCAGTATTTT; CDR3aa: CASSYQGGTDTQYF
d_gene: -; v_gene: TRBV5-6; abundance: few; j_gene: TRBJ2-3; CDR3nt: TGTGCCAGCAGCTTGGCGGTGTTGGGACTCACAGATACGCAGTATTTT; CDR3aa: CASSLAVLGLTDTQYF
d_gene: -; v_gene: TRBV7-2; abundance: -; j_gene: TRBJ1-4; CDR3nt: TGTGCCAGCAGCTTATGGGCAGGGGCAGAGGATGAAAAACTGTTTTTT; CDR3aa: CASSLWAGAEDEKLFF